Described below is a single T cell receptor beta chain sequence and its context. Antigen: not known. This entry belongs to a study of vaccination effects on CD4 cells after COVID-19. Method: immunoSEQ multiplex PCR; TCRdb's copy keeps in-frame clones and lacks some. The top ten clones hold 12% of a sample with 55,000 to 80,000 clones, under 90% of them seen once. General study points: There was only 1 of 255 vaccine-induced clones in healthy vaccinees that cross-reacted with common cold coronaviruses.

Sequencing was preceded by expansion of antigen-specific CD4+ T cells with viral peptide pools in the ViraFEST assay. On day 10 of culture, CD4+ T cells were separated out. The vaccine recipients had no prior SARS-CoV-2 infection, with negative nucleocapsid antibodies. Cultures received IL-2 medium that replaced half the medium on days 3 and 7. This CDR3 comprises 15 residues. Per germline, CDR1 SNHLY and CDR2 FYNNEI. J was trimmed by 4 bases and V by 6 bases; bases with no gene match: 8. The chain links TRBV2 to TRBJ1-4; 7 bases are a match to TRBD1. Material: CD4+ T cells from PBMCs cultured with SARS-CoV-2 spike peptides, obtained before COVID-19 vaccination. This clonotype originated in a human donor who received a COVID-19 vaccine. CDR3 coding DNA: TGTGCCAGCAGGTCCGACAGGGCCAATAATGAAAAACTGTTTTTT. It yields the protein CASRSDRANNEKLFF.